This is a list of T cell receptor beta chains from one sample in a study of T cell repertoires and leukemia-associated antigens. In TCRdb, the 5' RACE reads were re-called with MiXCR into one record per CDR3 protein. The sample shows 7,500 to 10,000 distinct CDR3 sequences, approximately 45% of them seen only once. No cognate antigen is known for these TCRs. Sequenced sample: CD3+ T cells sorted from blood and cultured. These receptors were obtained from a female donor in good health. Both conserved end residues are part of each CDR3. Fields, in order: clone size, J gene, V gene, D gene, CDR3 DNA, CDR3 protein. D genes are given only for firm matches. Size tells how often a clone was seen (once, few, many) or the class of an expanded clone, and some rows leave it out.

>-|TRBJ2-3|TRBV3-1|TRBD2
TGTGCCAGCAAGGGACTAGCGGGATCCACAGATACGCAGTATTTT
CASKGLAGSTDTQYF
>-|TRBJ2-3|TRBV4-1|-
TGCGCCAGCAGCCAAGCGGTTTATCAATCCCCCACAGATACGCAGTATTTT
CASSQAVYQSPTDTQYF
>-|TRBJ2-1|TRBV20-1|TRBD2
TGCAGTGCTGGACTAGCGGGAGCTGGTGGGGATGAGCAGTTCTTC
CSAGLAGAGGDEQFF
>many|TRBJ2-1|TRBV6-5|-
TGTGCCAGCACTCGGGACCAATACAATGAGCAGTTCTTC
CASTRDQYNEQFF
>many|TRBJ1-5|TRBV20-1|-
TGCAGTGCTAGAGGAGGGAACAATCAGCCCCAGCATTTT
CSARGGNNQPQHF
>-|TRBJ1-1|TRBV4-2|-
TGTGCCAGCAGCCAAGAGTCCCGCTTGAACACTGGAGCTTTCTTT
CASSQESRLNTGAFF
>few|TRBJ2-2|TRBV12-3/TRBV12-4|TRBD2
TGTGCCAGCAGAAGGCTGGGTCGGGAGGGGAACACCGGGGAGCTGTTTTTT
CASRRLGREGNTGELFF
>medium-sized|TRBJ2-7|TRBV7-9|-
TGTGCCAGCAGCTTAAAGGGACTCGAGCAGTACTTC
CASSLKGLEQYF
>few|TRBJ1-2|TRBV20-1|TRBD1
TGCAGTGCCGGACAGGGGGCCGGATATGGCTACACCTTC
CSAGQGAGYGYTF
>many|TRBJ2-6|TRBV3-1|-
TGTGCCAGCAGCCAAGGGTTTTTCGCTGGGGCCAACGTCCTGACTTTC
CASSQGFFAGANVLTF
>few|TRBJ2-1|TRBV5-1|TRBD2
TGCGCCAGCAGCAACCTAGCGGGAGCTAATGAGCAGTTCTTC
CASSNLAGANEQFF
>many|TRBJ2-2|TRBV25-1|-
TGTGCCAGTACAAACAGGGCGAACACCGGGGAGCTGTTTTTT
CASTNRANTGELFF
>-|TRBJ2-1|TRBV4-1|-
TGCGCCAGCAGCCAAGATCCGGGACTTACCTACAATGAGCAGTTCTTC
CASSQDPGLTYNEQFF
>many|TRBJ1-2|TRBV19|TRBD1
TGTGCCAGTAACCGAAAACCGGGACAGGGTCGTGGTAACTATGGCTACACCTTC
CASNRKPGQGRGNYGYTF
>medium-sized|TRBJ1-2|TRBV29-1|TRBD1
TGCAGCGGCCTGACAGGGGGCGCGGAAGGCTACACCTTC
CSGLTGGAEGYTF
>-|TRBJ2-7|TRBV2|-
TGTGCCAGCCAAGGGGTGACGACGGTGACCAGACTGGACTTC
CASQGVTTVTRLDF
>few|TRBJ2-1|TRBV5-5|-
TGTGCCAGCAGCGATGGGACTGAGATCTACAATGAGCAGTTCTTC
CASSDGTEIYNEQFF
>many|TRBJ2-3|TRBV7-9|TRBD2
TGTGCCAGCAGCTTACTCCTAGCGGAGGACGCTAGCACAGATACGCAGTATTTT
CASSLLLAEDASTDTQYF
>-|TRBJ1-1|TRBV3-1|TRBD1
TGTGCCAGCAGCCCTCTGACAGGGTCCGATGCTTTCTTT
CASSPLTGSDAFF
>-|TRBJ2-3|TRBV20-1|-
TGCAGTGCTAGCCCCTTCTACTCAGATACGCAGTATTTT
CSASPFYSDTQYF
>-|TRBJ2-5|TRBV13|-
TGTGCCAGCAGCTCGCAGGGGCGGGAGGAGACCCAGTACTTC
CASSSQGREETQYF
>-|TRBJ2-5|TRBV12-3/TRBV12-4|TRBD1
TGTGCCAGCAGTCGGGACAGTCGTCGGGAGACCCAGTACTTC
CASSRDSRRETQYF
>-|TRBJ2-7|TRBV10-3|TRBD2
TGTGCCAGCAGTCGAAGACTAGCGGGGACCTACGAGCAGTACTTC
CASSRRLAGTYEQYF
>many|TRBJ2-1|TRBV20-1|TRBD2
TGCAGTGCTAGAGAGACTAGCGGTTCCTACAATGAGCAGTTCTTC
CSARETSGSYNEQFF
>-|TRBJ1-2|TRBV18|-
TGTGCCGGCTCACCATTGTCAGGACCTGACTATGGCTACACCTTC
CAGSPLSGPDYGYTF
>-|TRBJ2-3|TRBV4-1|-
TGCACCAGTAGCCCGTCTAAGCGGTCCACAGATACGCAGTATTTT
CTSSPSKRSTDTQYF
>-|TRBJ2-7|TRBV4-3|-
TGCGCCAGCAGCCAATGCTGGTGGTGTGTCTACGAGCAGTACTTC
CASSQCWWCVYEQYF
>-|TRBJ2-3|TRBV12-3/TRBV12-4|TRBD2
TGTGCCAGCAGTTGGATAGCGGGAAACACAGATACGCAGTATTTT
CASSWIAGNTDTQYF
>-|TRBJ2-7|TRBV5-5|-
TGTGCCAGCAGCCCCGAGGGGGATTACGAGCAGTACTTC
CASSPEGDYEQYF